This T cell receptor (beta chain) was recovered during a study of OX40 agonist ivuxolimab in advanced cancers. Study information: Each dose-escalation patient presented with hepatocellular carcinoma, melanoma, renal cell or head and neck cancer.

Measured with immunoSEQ multiplex PCR; TCRdb has only the in-frame clones, and not every one. The data contain tens of thousands of clones, approximately 91% of them singletons. The study, taken as a whole, reports: The mean number of expanded clones was higher in CD8+ T cells than in CD4+.

Worth noting for this clone: Its antigen is unidentified.

The sample here was CD4+ or CD8+ T cells sorted from blood, taken in a trial of the OX40 agonist ivuxolimab. This clonotype was sampled from an adult with an advanced solid tumor such as melanoma, head and neck, liver or kidney cancer.

CDR3 in DNA: TGCGCCAGCAGCCAAGGCTCAGCCCTGAGCTCCTATAATTCACCCCTCCACTTT. Translating it yields CASSQGSALSSYNSPLHF. V and J are TRBV4-1 and TRBJ1-6; D not certain. Trimming removed 1 base at V and 0 bases at J, with 13 bases between. Germline CDR1 is MGHRA and CDR2 is YSYEKL. CDR3 length equals 18 residues.